The 25 T cell receptor beta chains below were found in one sample sequenced in a study of blood T cells in healthy people across ages. Using a J-beta primer mix together with a sample-barcoded 5' primer, a second PCR was run for 7 to 11 cycles. Each CDR3 protein is one row after TCRdb ran MiXCR on the 5' RACE reads. This sample yields 750,000 to 850,000 distinct CDR3 sequences, of which around a quarter are seen a single time; 3% to 4.5% belongs to the top ten. These same records also appear under a second study, on T cells of mothers and their children.

The sample comprised blood. The receptors were gathered from a boy aged 10-17 years in good health.

In its sample, this clonotype was seen a few times. CDR3 coding DNA: TGCAGCGTCACCGAGCGGGGGGTACAAGAGACCCAGTACTTC. Protein sequence: CSVTERGVQETQYF. The chain uses TRBV29-1 and TRBJ2-5; 9 bases align to TRBD2. V was pared by 6 bases and J by 2 bases, with 7 bases of the junction left unmatched. The germline CDR1 and CDR2 sequences are SQVTM and ANQGSEA. The CDR3 consists of 14 residues.

This clonotype appeared a few times. The chain combines TRBV18 with TRBJ2-1, with D perhaps being TRBD1 or TRBD2 (5 bases each). The CDR3 covers 15 residues. V was clipped by 3 bases and J by 4 bases, with 13 bases between them. Germline V gives CDR1 KGHSH, CDR2 LQKENI. The chain's CDR3 is CASSPSRDLYNEQFF. In nucleotides, the CDR3 is TGTGCCAGCTCACCGTCCCGGGACCTTTACAATGAGCAGTTCTTC.

V is TRBV9 and J is TRBJ2-1; the match to TRBD2 covers 11 bases. CDR3 size: 16 residues. The ends lost 3 bases at V and 4 bases at J; junction bases unmatched: 6. The germline V gene has CDR1 SGDLS and CDR2 YYNGEE. CDR3 nucleotide sequence: TGTGCCAGCAGCGCCTGGACTAGCGGGCTATACAATGAGCAGTTCTTC. This codes for CASSAWTSGLYNEQFF. Based on the CDR3 plus reference TRBV9 and TRBJ2-1, the full variable domain is DSGVTQTPKHLITATGQRVTLRCSPRSGDLSVYWYQQSLDQGLQFLIQYYNGEERAKGNILERFSAQQFPDLHSELNLSSLELGDSALYFCASSAWTSGLYNEQFFGPGTRLTVL.

This clonotype has a handful of counts. This sequence joins TRBV4-2 and TRBJ2-1, with 13 bases aligning to TRBD2. Germline V gene lookup returns CDR1 LGHNA and CDR2 YNFKEQ. The V and J ends lost 4 bases and 7 bases, in that order; junction bases with no gene match: 7. The CDR3 is made up of 16 amino acids. CDR3 sequence (DNA): TGTGCCAGCAGCCCGTATCGGGGACTAGCGGGAAATGAGCAGTTCTTC. This encodes CASSPYRGLAGNEQFF.

This chain links TRBV20-1 with TRBJ2-3; 9 nucleotides agree with TRBD2. Germline-derived CDR1 and CDR2 are DFQATT and SNEGSKA (reference sequence). The CDR3 is made up of 14 amino acids. Trimming cost V 4 bases and J 5 bases; bases outside gene matches: 7. CDR3 sequence (DNA): TGCAGTGCTAACATAGCGGGAGTAATAGATACGCAGTATTTT. Protein sequence: CSANIAGVIDTQYF.

This clonotype was seen a few times. This chain connects TRBV19 to TRBJ2-1; TRBD2 aligns across 12 bases. The length of the CDR3 is 15 residues. V dropped 4 bases and J dropped 10; count of bases not matched to a gene: 8. Germline values: CDR1 LNHDA, CDR2 SQIVND (reference sequence). The CDR3 here is CASSKGLAGRGEQFF. The CDR3 nucleotides read TGTGCCAGTAGTAAAGGACTAGCGGGAAGGGGGGAGCAGTTCTTC.

This sequence joins TRBV14 and TRBJ1-1, with D perhaps TRBD1 (5 bases). CDR1 and CDR2 from the germline V gene are SGHDN and FVKESK. This CDR3 contains 18 residues. V shed 2 bases and J shed 8 bases, with 27 bases lying between them. The CDR3 loop reads CASSQRGTSALALKEAFF. DNA for the CDR3: TGTGCCAGCAGCCAACGGGGGACTTCCGCTCTCGCCCTGAAAGAAGCTTTCTTT.

This rearrangement joins TRBV18 to TRBJ2-5; D is unclear. Germline CDR1 is KGHSH and CDR2 is LQKENI. CDR3 length: 14 amino acids. V was shortened by 6 bases and J by 2 bases, with 13 bases between the two germline ends. The CDR3 loop is CASSLANRQETQYF. In nucleotides, the CDR3 is TGTGCCAGCTCCCTTGCGAATCGACAAGAGACCCAGTACTTC.

The rearrangement joins TRBV29-1 to TRBJ2-1; D may be TRBD2 (6 bases). CDR1 is SQVTM and CDR2 is ANQGSEA in the germline V gene. There are 14 residues in the CDR3. Trimming cost V 7 bases and J 5 bases, with 18 bases left between them. The CDR3 region is CSADRGTSNNEQFF. In nucleotides, the CDR3 is TGCAGCGCCGACAGAGGGACTTCCAACAATGAGCAGTTCTTC.

The J gene is TRBJ2-5, the V gene TRBV6-5, with 7 bases aligning to TRBD2. The CDR3 contains 15 residues. The germline gives CDR1 MNHEY, CDR2 SVGAGI. J lost 2 bases, V lost 4 bases, and 7 bases had no gene match. CDR3 bases: TGTGCCAGCAGTTGGGGGGAGGGAATGCAAGAGACCCAGTACTTC. Its protein product is CASSWGEGMQETQYF.

This chain connects TRBV10-3 to TRBJ2-3; 7 bases line up with TRBD2. There are 14 residues in the CDR3. Germline CDR1 is ENHRY and CDR2 is SYGVKD. Unmatched junction bases numbered 4, after V lost 5 bases and J lost 2 bases. Written as DNA, the CDR3 is TGTGCCATCAGTAATAGCGGGTTCACAGATACGCAGTATTTT. Protein sequence: CAISNSGFTDTQYF.

The chain carries TRBV9 and TRBJ2-3; D not resolved. The CDR3 spans 14 residues. The germline V gene has CDR1 SGDLS and CDR2 YYNGEE. V was shortened by 0 bases and J by 3 bases, with 8 bases between the two germline ends. CDR3 region: CASSVEGLTDTQYF. DNA of the CDR3: TGTGCCAGCAGCGTAGAAGGGCTTACAGATACGCAGTATTTT.

This clonotype occurred a few times. The genes are TRBV15 and TRBJ2-5; 8 bases are a match to TRBD2. Gene TRBJ2-7 matches the end of the DNA better, so the J call may be wrong. The CDR3 has 15 amino acids. CDR1 LNHNV and CDR2 YYDKDF come from the germline V gene (reference sequence). The CDR3 loop reads CATSSAWREDYEQYF. The CDR3 DNA is TGTGCCACCAGCAGCGCCTGGCGGGAGGACTACGAGCAGTACTTC.

The chain combines TRBV6-5 with TRBJ1-2; tentatively, D is TRBD1 (6 bases). The CDR3 sequence is 13 residues long. V was trimmed by 0 bases and J by 8 bases, leaving 10 bases between them. The germline gives CDR1 MNHEY, CDR2 SVGAGI. CDR3 loop: CASSYSRGVGYTF. The CDR3 nucleotides are TGTGCCAGCAGTTACTCGAGGGGGGTGGGCTACACCTTC.

This clonotype was found a few times. This chain links TRBV20-1 with TRBJ2-7, with no clear D. CDR3 size: 10 residues. Germline values: CDR1 DFQATT, CDR2 SNEGSKA (reference sequence). V was pared by 5 bases and J by 7 bases, with 9 bases between. The CDR3 loop reads CSALLGEQYF. The CDR3 coding sequence is TGCAGTGCTTTGTTGGGTGAGCAGTACTTC.

The chain has TRBV7-9 and TRBJ2-7; no clear D gene. Germline CDR1 is SEHNR and CDR2 is FQNEAQ (reference sequence). CDR3 length: 14 residues. V was trimmed by 1 base and J by 2 bases, leaving 9 bases between them. CDR3 loop: CASSLVTGAYEQYF. In DNA, the CDR3 is TGTGCCAGCAGCTTAGTGACGGGCGCCTACGAGCAGTACTTC. The complete variable domain, with remaining parts taken from reference TRBV7-9 and TRBJ2-7, reads DTGVSQNPRHKITKRGQNVTFRCDPISEHNRLYWYRQTLGQGPEFLTYFQNEAQLEKSRLLSDRFSAERPKGSFSTLEIQRTEQGDSAMYLCASSLVTGAYEQYFGPGTRLTVT.

The V gene is TRBV9, the J gene TRBJ2-3; 13 nucleotides agree with TRBD2. V lost 3 bases to trimming and J lost 6 bases; unmatched junction nucleotides: 7. The germline gives CDR1 SGDLS, CDR2 YYNGEE. The CDR3 runs 16 residues. CDR3 nucleotide sequence: TGTGCCAGCAGCGCCCTACTAGCGGGGGGGAAGGATACGCAGTATTTT. Residues: CASSALLAGGKDTQYF.

This sequence joins TRBV29-1 and TRBJ1-1; the D is unclear. Trimming stripped 1 base from V and 6 bases from J, with 15 bases between. In germline, CDR1 is SQVTM, CDR2 ANQGSEA. The CDR3 runs 14 residues. CDR3 nucleotides: TGCAGCGTTGAAGGGAGGCAGAGGAAACCTGAAGCTTTCTTT. This sequence encodes CSVEGRQRKPEAFF. Variable domain in full (rest from reference TRBV29-1 and TRBJ1-1): SAVISQKPSRDICQRGTSLTIQCQVDSQVTMMFWYRQQPGQSLTLIATANQGSEATYESGFVIDKFPISRPNLTFSTLTVSNMSPEDSSIYLCSVEGRQRKPEAFFGQGTRLTVV.

The sample holds a few counts of this clonotype. V is TRBV14 and J is TRBJ2-1, with D tentatively TRBD1 (6 bases). CDR3 length: 16 amino acids. Germline loops: CDR1 SGHDN, CDR2 FVKESK. The V end lost 3 bases, the J end lost 9 bases, and 21 bases lay between the germline ends. The CDR3 spells CASSQHGTLGTIEQFF. The CDR3 DNA follows: TGTGCCAGCAGCCAGCACGGGACACTGGGAACGATTGAGCAGTTCTTC.

The CDR3: CASSHVRLAGVYEQYF. The CDR3 DNA follows: TGTGCCAGCAGCCACGTCAGACTAGCGGGAGTCTACGAGCAGTACTTC. This chain uses TRBV3-1 with TRBJ2-7; TRBD2 agrees at 12 bases. Trimming cost V 3 bases and J 3 bases; bases outside gene matches: 6. The germline gives CDR1 LGHDT, CDR2 YNNKEL (reference sequence). The CDR3 covers 16 residues.

On this clonotype: The junction does not match germline at one end; this may be a read error. J is TRBJ2-6 and V is TRBV6-2 or TRBV6-3; the D gene is possibly TRBD1 (6 bases). There are 15 residues in the CDR3. Germline V gene data show CDR1 as MNHEY and CDR2 as SVGEGT. In DNA, the CDR3 is TGTGCCAGCAGGGACACAGGGTTAGGGGCCAAGGTCCTGACTTTC. As protein: CASRDTGLGAKVLTF.

The chain has TRBV24-1 and TRBJ2-3; a possible D gene is TRBD1 (6 bases). Deletions cut 3 bases from V and 2 bases from J, with 11 bases between. Germline V lookup: CDR1 KGHDR, CDR2 SFDVKD. This CDR3 is 15 amino acids long. CDR3 DNA sequence: TGTGCCACCAGTGATCTTAGGGACACCACAGATACGCAGTATTTT. Amino acids: CATSDLRDTTDTQYF.

This chain uses TRBV10-2 with TRBJ2-5; 10 bases match TRBD2. The better agreement between TRBJ2-1 and the DNA end casts doubt on the J call. Germline loops: CDR1 WSHSY, CDR2 SAAADI. The CDR3 length is 17 residues. The CDR3 sequence is CASSESPSGSGWSEQFF. The CDR3 coding sequence is TGCGCCAGCAGTGAGTCTCCTAGCGGGAGTGGGTGGAGTGAGCAGTTCTTC.

This clonotype was found a few times. The genes are TRBV28 and TRBJ1-2, with 9 bases aligning to TRBD1. Trimming cost V 8 bases and J 8 bases; bases outside gene matches: 6. CDR3 length: 12 amino acids. CDR1 and CDR2 from the germline V gene are MDHEN and SYDVKM. CDR3 sequence reads: CASEGQGVGYTF. Here the CDR3 DNA reads TGTGCCAGCGAGGGACAGGGTGTCGGCTACACCTTC.

The gene calls are TRBV4-3 and TRBJ1-2; D unclear. The CDR3 runs 14 residues. V was pared by 0 bases and J by 1 base, with 6 bases between. Germline values: CDR1 LGHNA, CDR2 YSLEER. CDR3 sequence (DNA): TGCGCCAGCAGCCAAGACTTAAATAACTATGGCTACACCTTC. Translation gives CASSQDLNNYGYTF.